Presented here are 30 T cell receptor beta chains from one specimen sequenced in a study of shared T cell receptors in the human thymus. Some clones are missing from TCRdb's copy, which holds only in-frame ones; the method was immunoSEQ multiplex PCR. This table holds over 65,000 clones, nearly 95% found once. Material: thymocytes. Source of these receptors: a human donor.

V gene TRBV5-1 combines with J gene TRBJ2-7; D possibly matches TRBD1 or TRBD2 (5 bases each). The CDR3 is 14 residues long. Germline-derived CDR1 and CDR2 are SGHRS and YFSETQ. The ends were cut back, 0 bases at V and 2 bases at J, with 9 bases in the middle. CDR3: CASSLVRGTYEQYF. For the CDR3, the DNA is TGCGCCAGCAGCTTGGTTCGGGGCACCTACGAGCAGTACTTC.

V usage is TRBV25-1 and J usage is TRBJ1-1; D is uncertain. Germline CDR1 reads MGHDK; CDR2 reads SYGVNS. This CDR3 has 16 residues. V was trimmed by 2 bases and J by 4 bases, leaving 17 bases between them. CDR3 coding DNA: TGTGCCAGCAGTGAAGATAGTGAGCGCCTTGGCACTGAAGCTTTCTTT. Translation gives CASSEDSERLGTEAFF. Full variable domain (outside the CDR3, taken from reference TRBV25-1 and TRBJ1-1): EADIYQTPRYLVIGTGKKITLECSQTMGHDKMYWYQQDPGMELHLIHYSYGVNSTEKGDLSSESTVSRIRTEHFPLTLESARPSHTSQYLCASSEDSERLGTEAFFGQGTRLTVV.

In its sample, this clone was seen once. The chain carries TRBV5-1 and TRBJ1-2; TRBD1 matches 7 bases. The junction had 2 bases not matched to a gene; V was cut back by 4 bases and J by 2 bases. Germline loops: CDR1 SGHRS, CDR2 YFSETQ. The CDR3 length is 13 residues. CDR3 protein: CASSPDRNYGYTF. Here the CDR3 DNA reads TGCGCCAGCAGCCCGGACAGGAACTATGGCTACACCTTC.

The chain is built from TRBV27 and TRBJ1-1, with D possibly being TRBD1 (5 bases). The CDR3 contains 15 residues. Germline V gene lookup returns CDR1 MNHEY and CDR2 SMNVEV (reference sequence). V lost 6 bases to trimming and J lost 1 base, with 15 bases between them. Here the CDR3 reads CASSNTRDPNTEAFF. The CDR3 DNA is TGTGCCAGCAGCAATACACGGGACCCGAACACTGAAGCTTTCTTT.

This chain connects TRBV7-6 to TRBJ2-6; D is undetermined. The CDR3 runs 17 residues. V lost 4 bases to trimming and J lost 5 bases, with 18 bases between them. Germline V lookup: CDR1 SGHVS, CDR2 FNYEAQ. Here the CDR3 DNA reads TGTGCCAGCAGCTGGTGGGTCTCACAAAGTCGGGCCAACGTCCTGACTTTC. This sequence encodes CASSWWVSQSRANVLTF.

The rearrangement links TRBV19 to TRBJ2-1; the D gene is possibly TRBD1 (6 bases). Between the trimmed V and J ends, which lost 3 bases and 3 bases, there was a span of 9 bases. This CDR3 contains 14 residues. Germline V gene sequence: CDR1 LNHDA, CDR2 SQIVND (reference sequence). Written as DNA, the CDR3 is TGTGCCAGTAGTATTGAGGGGGACTACAATGAGCAGTTCTTC. Residues: CASSIEGDYNEQFF.

The genes are TRBV4-1 and TRBJ2-5, with 9 nucleotides matching TRBD1. V was clipped by 5 bases and J by 1 base; unmatched bases: 14. In germline, CDR1 is MGHRA, CDR2 YSYEKL. This CDR3 region has 18 residues. The CDR3 protein is CASSSQIHGQGSQETQYF. In DNA form, the CDR3 reads TGCGCCAGCAGCTCCCAGATTCATGGACAGGGGTCCCAAGAGACCCAGTACTTC.

This chain uses TRBV11-2 with TRBJ1-1, with a tentative D call TRBD1 (5 bases). This CDR3 has 18 amino acids. CDR1 is SGHAT and CDR2 is FQNNGV in the germline V gene. V lost 0 bases, J lost 5 bases, and 22 bases lay in between. CDR3 coding DNA: TGTGCCAGCAGCTTAGATAAAAGGCAGGGAGTTACGTGTACTGAAGCTTTCTTT. Translated, it gives CASSLDKRQGVTCTEAFF.

The table lists this clone with a count of one. The rearrangement joins TRBV19 to TRBJ1-4; TRBD1 is a possible D gene (6 bases). This CDR3 region has 18 residues. Germline loops: CDR1 LNHDA, CDR2 SQIVND (reference sequence). Trimming pared 2 bases from V and 3 bases from J, leaving 19 bases between. CDR3 sequence: CASSIRGSLQGANEKLFF. For the CDR3, the DNA is TGTGCCAGTAGTATAAGAGGCTCCTTACAGGGTGCTAATGAAAAACTGTTTTTT.

This chain connects TRBV9 to TRBJ2-7; D unresolved. The ends were cut back, 0 bases at V and 1 base at J, with 8 bases in the middle. The CDR3 is 14 residues long. Germline assignment: CDR1 SGDLS and CDR2 YYNGEE. This chain's CDR3 is CASSVVGWSYEQYF. CDR3 DNA sequence: TGTGCCAGCAGCGTAGTGGGATGGTCCTACGAGCAGTACTTC.

The chain uses TRBV5-5 and TRBJ2-7, with D possibly being TRBD1 (7 bases). V dropped 4 bases and J dropped 0 bases, with 26 bases sitting between them. The germline gives CDR1 SGHKS, CDR2 YYEKEE (reference sequence). This CDR3 comprises 19 residues. CDR3 sequence (DNA): TGTGCCAGCAGCCCCAGGGGAGGCAGGGGGGCACCCTACTCCTACGAGCAGTACTTC. It translates to CASSPRGGRGAPYSYEQYF.

DNA for the CDR3: TGTGCCAGCAGTTACTCGTTTGAACCTAATGGCTACACCTTC. Translated: CASSYSFEPNGYTF. The chain couples TRBV6-5 to TRBJ1-2; D remains ambiguous. V was cut by 0 bases and J by 6 bases, with 11 bases left in between. The length of the CDR3 is 14 residues. The germline gives CDR1 MNHEY, CDR2 SVGAGI.

V usage is TRBV14 and J usage is TRBJ2-2; D remains unclear. This CDR3 is 14 amino acids long. CDR1 and CDR2 from the germline V gene are SGHDN and FVKESK. V was shortened by 2 bases and J by 5 bases, with 9 bases between the two germline ends. The CDR3: CASSQSAHTGELFF. CDR3 nucleotide sequence: TGTGCCAGCAGCCAATCCGCCCATACCGGGGAGCTGTTTTTT.

The chain joins TRBV5-1 to TRBJ2-1; D uncertain. Germline CDR1 SGHRS, CDR2 YFSETQ. The CDR3 sequence is 17 residues long. V shed 3 bases and J shed 2 bases, with 18 bases lying between them. CDR3 nucleotides: TGCGCCAGCAGCTCACCCCCATTGTTTTCGCCCTACAATGAGCAGTTCTTC. Encoded protein: CASSSPPLFSPYNEQFF.

The chain uses TRBV7-6 and TRBJ1-1; D gene uncertain. Germline CDR1 reads SGHVS; CDR2 reads FNYEAQ. The CDR3 is 13 amino acids. Trimming left V 0 bases short and J 13 bases short, with 15 bases between. CDR3: CASSLAPFRTVFF. CDR3 coding DNA: TGTGCCAGCAGCTTAGCGCCCTTCCGAACCGTTTTCTTT.

The gene calls are TRBV4-1 and TRBJ1-3; D is perhaps TRBD1 (6 bases). Looked up from germline, CDR1 is MGHRA and CDR2 is YSYEKL. The CDR3 length is 16 residues. The V end was cut by 0 bases, the J end by 1 base, with 10 bases between. CDR3 coding DNA: TGCGCCAGCAGCCAAGACAGGGGAGCTTCTGGAAACACCATATATTTT. Translation: CASSQDRGASGNTIYF.

The CDR3 sequence is CASKGQRNEQFF. CDR3 bases: TGTGCCAGCAAGGGACAGCGCAATGAGCAGTTCTTC. The V gene is TRBV2, the J gene TRBJ2-1; 7 bases are a match to TRBD1. V lost 7 bases and J lost 6; bases outside the gene matches: 3. Germline-derived CDR1 and CDR2 are SNHLY and FYNNEI. This CDR3 is built from 12 residues.

The chain employs TRBV27 and TRBJ1-1; 9 nucleotides line up with TRBD1. CDR1 MNHEY and CDR2 SMNVEV come from the germline V gene (reference sequence). V trimming: 5 bases; J trimming: 4 bases; junction bases outside the gene matches: 8. The CDR3 is 15 amino acids. The CDR3 DNA is TGTGCCAGCAGTCAACAGGGGGCCCGGACCACTGAAGCTTTCTTT. Translating gives CASSQQGARTTEAFF.

The rearrangement joins TRBV4-3 to TRBJ2-1; 12 bases line up with TRBD2. Germline CDR1 LGHNA, CDR2 YSLEER. After removal of 5 bases from V and 10 bases from J, the junction contained 12 bases not matched to a gene. This CDR3 has 16 residues. Here the CDR3 DNA reads TGCGCCAGCAGCGACGCGGGGGCTAGCGGGGGGGCCGAGCAGTTCTTC. Translating it yields CASSDAGASGGAEQFF.

The chain carries TRBV7-9 and TRBJ2-1; the D gene is possibly TRBD2 (5 bases). The CDR3 length is 17 residues. Germline V gene data show CDR1 as SEHNR and CDR2 as FQNEAQ (reference sequence). Trimming cost V 4 bases and J 5 bases, with 21 bases left between them. CDR3 DNA: TGTGCCAGCAGCTCCCCCGCACTCCCTGAGGGCAACAATGAGCAGTTCTTC. It is translated as CASSSPALPEGNNEQFF. The full variable domain, completed using reference TRBV7-9 and TRBJ2-1, is DTGVSQNPRHKITKRGQNVTFRCDPISEHNRLYWYRQTLGQGPEFLTYFQNEAQLEKSRLLSDRFSAERPKGSFSTLEIQRTEQGDSAMYLCASSSPALPEGNNEQFFGPGTRLTVL.

The table lists this clone with a count of one. V usage is TRBV5-1 and J usage is TRBJ2-7; 7 bases align to TRBD1. V gave up 0 bases and J gave up 3 bases; unmatched junction bases: 12. Germline CDR1 reads SGHRS; CDR2 reads YFSETQ. This CDR3 has 17 residues. The CDR3 coding sequence is TGCGCCAGCAGCTTGGGGGGCCAAAGAGACAGGGACTACGAGCAGTACTTC. Amino acid sequence: CASSLGGQRDRDYEQYF.

The gene calls are TRBV15 and TRBJ2-5, with 8 positions matching TRBD2. Looked up from germline, CDR1 is LNHNV and CDR2 is YYDKDF (reference sequence). The CDR3 totals 18 residues. The V segment lost 0 bases and the J segment 0 bases; nucleotides outside the gene matches: 9. The DNA for the CDR3 is TGTGCCACCAGCAGAGATTGGGGCGGGGGGTCGTACCAAGAGACCCAGTACTTC. It encodes CATSRDWGGGSYQETQYF.

The chain has TRBV6-1 and TRBJ1-2, with 8 bases fitting TRBD1. Trimming removed 7 bases from V and 0 bases from J; junction bases left unmatched: 4. This CDR3 region has 14 residues. CDR1 is MNHNS and CDR2 is SASEGT in the germline V gene. CDR3 sequence reads: CASKDRGANYGYTF. The CDR3 nucleotides read TGTGCCAGCAAAGACAGGGGAGCTAACTATGGCTACACCTTC.

The genes are TRBV29-1 and TRBJ2-2; 10 bases line up with TRBD2. The CDR3 covers 16 residues. Germline V gene lookup returns CDR1 SQVTM and CDR2 ANQGSEA. With V trimmed by 4 bases and J by 1 base, 6 bases remained unmatched. CDR3 sequence reads: CSVVSGGSLNTGELFF. In DNA, the CDR3 is TGCAGCGTTGTTAGCGGGGGGTCCCTGAACACCGGGGAGCTGTTTTTT.

The V gene is TRBV4-3, the J gene TRBJ2-3; tentatively, D is TRBD2 (6 bases). Trimming stripped 1 base from V and 6 bases from J, with 20 bases between. This CDR3 region has 17 residues. The germline CDR1 and CDR2 sequences are LGHNA and YSLEER. Here the CDR3 reads CASSQVRLAKKTDTQYF. The CDR3 DNA follows: TGCGCCAGCAGCCAAGTCCGGCTAGCGAAGAAGACGGATACGCAGTATTTT.

The chain employs TRBV7-9 and TRBJ2-7; TRBD2 matches 7 bases. This CDR3 comprises 15 residues. V was clipped by 4 bases and J by 1 base; unmatched bases: 7. From germline, CDR1 is SEHNR and CDR2 FQNEAQ (reference sequence). CDR3 sequence: CASSSRTRVSYEQYF. The DNA of the CDR3 is TGTGCCAGCAGCTCTCGGACTAGGGTTTCCTACGAGCAGTACTTC.

In its sample, this clone was seen a few times. The V call is TRBV11-2, the J call TRBJ2-5; 7 bases fit TRBD1. The V gene's germline CDR1 is SGHAT and CDR2 FQNNGV. The CDR3 runs 14 residues. J was trimmed by 3 bases and V by 5 bases; bases with no gene match: 6. Here the CDR3 reads CASSPLQGEETQYF. CDR3 in DNA: TGTGCCAGCAGCCCACTGCAGGGGGAAGAGACCCAGTACTTC.

This clone was recorded only once. V usage is TRBV10-3 and J usage is TRBJ2-5; 9 nucleotides align to TRBD2. The V gene end was trimmed by 6 bases and the J gene end by 4 bases; junction bases not matched to a gene: 27. The germline gives CDR1 ENHRY, CDR2 SYGVKD. The CDR3 has 21 residues. The CDR3 protein is CAIRQGLGGGKSSGGTETQYF. CDR3 coding DNA: TGTGCCATCAGACAGGGGTTGGGAGGGGGCAAGAGTAGCGGGGGTACAGAGACCCAGTACTTC.

CDR3 DNA: TGTGCCAGTAGTCAAGGACGGGGACAGGAGGGAAACATTCAGTACTTC. This encodes CASSQGRGQEGNIQYF. The chain combines TRBV19 with TRBJ2-4, with 8 bases that match TRBD1. The germline CDR1 and CDR2 sequences are LNHDA and SQIVND (reference sequence). V lost 5 bases and J lost 6; bases outside the gene matches: 12. The CDR3 covers 16 residues.

The rearrangement joins TRBV7-9 to TRBJ1-4, with D perhaps TRBD1 (6 bases). The CDR3 runs to 14 residues. Germline V gene lookup returns CDR1 SEHNR and CDR2 FQNEAQ (reference sequence). Trimming cost V 5 bases and J 1 base, with 8 bases left between them. CDR3 sequence: CASSQQGTNEKLFF. The CDR3 DNA reads as TGTGCCAGCAGCCAACAGGGAACTAATGAAAAACTGTTTTTT.